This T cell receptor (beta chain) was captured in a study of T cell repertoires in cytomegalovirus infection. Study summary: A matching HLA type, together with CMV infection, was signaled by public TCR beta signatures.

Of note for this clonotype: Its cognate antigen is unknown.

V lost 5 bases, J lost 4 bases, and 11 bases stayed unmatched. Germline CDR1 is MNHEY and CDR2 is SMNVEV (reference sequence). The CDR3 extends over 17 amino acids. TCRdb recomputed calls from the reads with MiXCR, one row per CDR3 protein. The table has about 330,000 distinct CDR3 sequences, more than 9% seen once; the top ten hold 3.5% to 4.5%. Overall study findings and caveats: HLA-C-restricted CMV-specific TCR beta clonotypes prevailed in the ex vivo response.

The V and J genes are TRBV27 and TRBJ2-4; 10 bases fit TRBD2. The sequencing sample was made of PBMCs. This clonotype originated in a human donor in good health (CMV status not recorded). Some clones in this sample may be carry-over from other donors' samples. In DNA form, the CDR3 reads TGTGCCAGCAGTCGATGGGCTAGCGGGGGTGGAAAAAACATTCAGTACTTC. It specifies CASSRWASGGGKNIQYF.